A selection of T cell receptor beta chains follows, all from one sample in a study of CD8 T cells in Susac syndrome. TCRdb reprocessed the immunoSEQ multiplex PCR reads with MiXCR, giving one entry per CDR3 protein. The sample shows about 200,000 distinct CDR3 sequences, just under 95% of them seen only once. Material for sequencing was CD4+ T cells from PBMCs. All receptors derive from a human donor with multiple sclerosis. Both conserved end residues are part of each CDR3.

v_call: TRBV20-1; cdr3_aa: CSARVAGNYGYTF
v_call: TRBV20-1; cdr3_aa: CSARVPGQFYEQYF
v_call: TRBV25-1; cdr3_aa: CASRQTGSNQPQHF
v_call: TRBV4-2; cdr3_aa: CASSQNPGQGAETQYF
v_call: TRBV7-2; cdr3_aa: CASSPGPGLETQYF
v_call: TRBV5-4; cdr3_aa: CASSWGPLGATDTQYF
v_call: TRBV20-1; cdr3_aa: CSARPSALSYEQYF
v_call: TRBV30; cdr3_aa: CAWSKGAGYTF
v_call: TRBV12-3/TRBV12-4; cdr3_aa: CASSSSMGRTGEAFF
v_call: TRBV7-2; cdr3_aa: CASSYGPQRFF
v_call: TRBV25-1; cdr3_aa: CASSAGIDGYTF
v_call: TRBV9; cdr3_aa: CASSVARGGEQFF
v_call: TRBV3-1; cdr3_aa: CASSHGLGVETQYF
v_call: TRBV20-1; cdr3_aa: CSAGAETQYF
v_call: TRBV29-1; cdr3_aa: CSVEPRLGYNEQFF
v_call: TRBV20-1; cdr3_aa: CSASGTGAQYF